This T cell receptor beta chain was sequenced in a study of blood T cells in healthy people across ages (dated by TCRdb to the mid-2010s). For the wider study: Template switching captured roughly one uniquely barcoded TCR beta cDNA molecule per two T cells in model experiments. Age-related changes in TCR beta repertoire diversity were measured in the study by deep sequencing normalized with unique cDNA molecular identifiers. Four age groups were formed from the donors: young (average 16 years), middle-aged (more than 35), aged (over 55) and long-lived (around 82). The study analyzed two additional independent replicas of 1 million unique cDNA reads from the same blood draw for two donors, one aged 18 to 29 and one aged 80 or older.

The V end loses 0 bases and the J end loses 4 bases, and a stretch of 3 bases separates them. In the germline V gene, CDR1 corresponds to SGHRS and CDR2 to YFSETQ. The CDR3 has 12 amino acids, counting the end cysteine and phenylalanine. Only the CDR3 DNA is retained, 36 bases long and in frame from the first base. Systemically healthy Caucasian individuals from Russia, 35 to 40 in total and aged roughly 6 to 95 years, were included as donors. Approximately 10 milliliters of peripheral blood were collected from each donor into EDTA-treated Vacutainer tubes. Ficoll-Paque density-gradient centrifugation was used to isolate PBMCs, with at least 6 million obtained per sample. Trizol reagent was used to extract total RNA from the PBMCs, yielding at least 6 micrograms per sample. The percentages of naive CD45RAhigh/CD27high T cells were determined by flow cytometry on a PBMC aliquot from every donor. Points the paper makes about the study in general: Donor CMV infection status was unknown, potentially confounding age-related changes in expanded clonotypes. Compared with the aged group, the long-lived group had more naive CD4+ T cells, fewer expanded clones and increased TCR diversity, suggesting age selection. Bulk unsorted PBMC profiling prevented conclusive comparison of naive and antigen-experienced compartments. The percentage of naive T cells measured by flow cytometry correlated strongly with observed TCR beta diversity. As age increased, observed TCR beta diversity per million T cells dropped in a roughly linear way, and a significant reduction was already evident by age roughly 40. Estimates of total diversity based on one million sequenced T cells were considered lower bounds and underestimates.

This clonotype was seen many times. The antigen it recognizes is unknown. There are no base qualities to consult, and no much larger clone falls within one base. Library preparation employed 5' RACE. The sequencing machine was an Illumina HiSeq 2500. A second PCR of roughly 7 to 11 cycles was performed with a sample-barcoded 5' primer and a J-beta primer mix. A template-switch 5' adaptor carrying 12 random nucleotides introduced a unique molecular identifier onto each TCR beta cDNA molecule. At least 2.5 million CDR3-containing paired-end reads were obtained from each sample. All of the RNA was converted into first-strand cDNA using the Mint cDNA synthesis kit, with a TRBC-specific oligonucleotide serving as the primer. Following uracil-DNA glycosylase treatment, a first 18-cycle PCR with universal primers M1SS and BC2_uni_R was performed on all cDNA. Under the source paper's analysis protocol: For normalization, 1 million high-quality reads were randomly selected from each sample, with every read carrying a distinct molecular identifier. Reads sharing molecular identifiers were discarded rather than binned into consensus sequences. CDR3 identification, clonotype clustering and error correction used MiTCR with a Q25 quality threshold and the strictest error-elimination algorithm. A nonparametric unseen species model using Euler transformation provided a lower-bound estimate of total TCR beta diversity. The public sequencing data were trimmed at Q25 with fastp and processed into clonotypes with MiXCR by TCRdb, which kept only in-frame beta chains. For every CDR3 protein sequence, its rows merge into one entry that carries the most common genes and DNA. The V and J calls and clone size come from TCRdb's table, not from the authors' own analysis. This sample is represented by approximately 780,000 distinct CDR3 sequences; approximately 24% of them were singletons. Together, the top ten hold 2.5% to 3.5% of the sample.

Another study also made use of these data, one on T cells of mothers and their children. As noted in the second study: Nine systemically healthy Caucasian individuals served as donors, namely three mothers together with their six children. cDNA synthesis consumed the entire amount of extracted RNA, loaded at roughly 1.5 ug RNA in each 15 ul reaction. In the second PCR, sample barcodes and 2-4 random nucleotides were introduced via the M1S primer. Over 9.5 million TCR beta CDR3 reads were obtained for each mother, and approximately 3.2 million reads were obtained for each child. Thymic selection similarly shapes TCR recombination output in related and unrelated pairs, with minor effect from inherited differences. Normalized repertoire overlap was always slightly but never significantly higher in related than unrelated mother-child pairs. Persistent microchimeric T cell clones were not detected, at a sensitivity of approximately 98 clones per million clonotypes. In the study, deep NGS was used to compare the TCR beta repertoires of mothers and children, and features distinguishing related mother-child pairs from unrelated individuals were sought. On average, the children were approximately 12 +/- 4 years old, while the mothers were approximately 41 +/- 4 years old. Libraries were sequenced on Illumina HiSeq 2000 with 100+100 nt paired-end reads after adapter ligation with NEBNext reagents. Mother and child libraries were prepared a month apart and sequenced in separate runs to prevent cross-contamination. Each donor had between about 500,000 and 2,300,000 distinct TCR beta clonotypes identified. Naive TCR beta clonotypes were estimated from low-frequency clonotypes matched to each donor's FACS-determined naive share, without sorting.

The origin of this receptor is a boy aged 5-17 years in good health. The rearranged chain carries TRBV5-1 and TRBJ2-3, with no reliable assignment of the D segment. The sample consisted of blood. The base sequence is TGCGCCAGCAGCTTGGAGGCAGATACGCAGTATTTT. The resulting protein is CASSLEADTQYF. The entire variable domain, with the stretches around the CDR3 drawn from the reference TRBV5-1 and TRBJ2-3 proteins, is KAGVTQTPRYLIKTRGQQVTLSCSPISGHRSVSWYQQTPGQGLQFLFEYFSETQRNKGNFPGRFSGRQFSNSRSEMNVSTLELGDSALYLCASSLEADTQYFGPGTRLTVL.